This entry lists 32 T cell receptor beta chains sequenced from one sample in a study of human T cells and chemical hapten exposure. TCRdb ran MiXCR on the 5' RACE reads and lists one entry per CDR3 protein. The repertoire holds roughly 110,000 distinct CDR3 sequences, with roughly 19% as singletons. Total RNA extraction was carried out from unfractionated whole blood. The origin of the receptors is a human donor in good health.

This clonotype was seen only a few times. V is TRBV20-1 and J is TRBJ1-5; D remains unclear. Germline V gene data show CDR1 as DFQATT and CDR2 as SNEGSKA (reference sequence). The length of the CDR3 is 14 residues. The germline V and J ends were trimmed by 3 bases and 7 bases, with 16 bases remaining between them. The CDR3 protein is CSARGDISSQPQHF. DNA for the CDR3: TGCAGTGCTAGGGGTGACATATCTTCGCAGCCCCAGCATTTT.

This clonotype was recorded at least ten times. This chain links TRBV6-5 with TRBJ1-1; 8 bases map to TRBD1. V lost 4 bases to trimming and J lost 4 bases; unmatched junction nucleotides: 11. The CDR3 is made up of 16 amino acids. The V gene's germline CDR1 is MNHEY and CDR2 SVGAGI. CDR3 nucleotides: TGTGCCAGCAGTTTCTCAGGGGGCAGCAGGGGCACTGAAGCTTTCTTT. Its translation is CASSFSGGSRGTEAFF.

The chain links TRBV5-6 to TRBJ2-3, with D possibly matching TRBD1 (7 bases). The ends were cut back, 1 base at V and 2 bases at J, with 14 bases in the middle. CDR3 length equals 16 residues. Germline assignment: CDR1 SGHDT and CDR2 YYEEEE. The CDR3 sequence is CASSLSGDRYTDTQYF. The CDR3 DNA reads TGTGCCAGCAGCTTGTCGGGGGACAGATACACAGATACGCAGTATTTT.

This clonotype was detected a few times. The CDR3 coding sequence is TGCGCCAGCAGCCAAATTAGGCCGGTGGGAAACTATGGCTACACCTTC. It codes for CASSQIRPVGNYGYTF. The rearrangement joins TRBV4-1 to TRBJ1-2; unclear D gene. V was cut by 2 bases and J by 2 bases, with 15 bases left in between. The CDR3 extends over 16 amino acids. The germline V gene has CDR1 MGHRA and CDR2 YSYEKL.

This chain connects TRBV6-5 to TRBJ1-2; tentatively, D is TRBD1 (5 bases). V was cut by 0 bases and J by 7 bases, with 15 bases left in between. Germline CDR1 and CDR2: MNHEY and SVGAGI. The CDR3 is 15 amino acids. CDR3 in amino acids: CASSYSGGQGSGYTF. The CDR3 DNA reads TGTGCCAGCAGTTACTCGGGTGGGCAGGGTAGTGGCTACACCTTC.

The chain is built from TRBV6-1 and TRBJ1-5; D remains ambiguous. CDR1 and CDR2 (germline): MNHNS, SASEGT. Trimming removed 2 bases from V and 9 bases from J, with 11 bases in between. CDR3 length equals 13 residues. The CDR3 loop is CASSEYGPGPQHF. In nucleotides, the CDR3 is TGTGCCAGCAGTGAATACGGCCCCGGGCCCCAGCATTTT.

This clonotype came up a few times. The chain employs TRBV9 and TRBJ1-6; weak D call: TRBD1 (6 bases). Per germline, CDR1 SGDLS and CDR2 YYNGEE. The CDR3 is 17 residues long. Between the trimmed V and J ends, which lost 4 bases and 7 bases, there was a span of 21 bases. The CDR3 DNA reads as TGTGCCAGCAGCCCAAAACCTTCCGGGGGGCTGAATTCACCCCTCCACTTT. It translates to CASSPKPSGGLNSPLHF. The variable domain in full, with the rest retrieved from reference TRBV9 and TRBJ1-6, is DSGVTQTPKHLITATGQRVTLRCSPRSGDLSVYWYQQSLDQGLQFLIQYYNGEERAKGNILERFSAQQFPDLHSELNLSSLELGDSALYFCASSPKPSGGLNSPLHFGNGTRLTVT.

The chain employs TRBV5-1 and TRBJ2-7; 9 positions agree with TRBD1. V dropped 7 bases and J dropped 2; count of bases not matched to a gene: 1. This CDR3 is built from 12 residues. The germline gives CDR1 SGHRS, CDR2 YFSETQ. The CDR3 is CASGDRAYEQYF. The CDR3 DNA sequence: TGCGCCAGCGGGGACAGGGCCTACGAGCAGTACTTC.

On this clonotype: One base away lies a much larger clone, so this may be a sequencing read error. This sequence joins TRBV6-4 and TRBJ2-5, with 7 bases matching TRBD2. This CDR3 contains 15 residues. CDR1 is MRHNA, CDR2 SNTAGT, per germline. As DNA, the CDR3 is TGTGCCAGCAGTCAGACTCCGGGACTACAAGAGGCCCAGTACTTC. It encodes CASSQTPGLQEAQYF.

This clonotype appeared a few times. Written as DNA, the CDR3 is TGTGCCTGGACCTCGGGACGGGAAAATTCACCCCTCCACTTT. Amino acid sequence: CAWTSGRENSPLHF. The chain links TRBV30 to TRBJ1-6, with a weak D call TRBD1 (5 bases). V gave up 4 bases and J gave up 7 bases, with 14 bases separating them. The length of the CDR3 is 14 residues. Germline-derived CDR1 and CDR2 are GTSNPN and SVGIG (reference sequence).

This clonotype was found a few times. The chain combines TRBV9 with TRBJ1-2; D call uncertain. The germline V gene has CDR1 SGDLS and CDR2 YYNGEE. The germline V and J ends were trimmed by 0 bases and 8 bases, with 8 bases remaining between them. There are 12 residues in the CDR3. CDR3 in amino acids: CASSVGSLGYTF. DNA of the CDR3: TGTGCCAGCAGCGTAGGCAGCCTAGGCTACACCTTC.

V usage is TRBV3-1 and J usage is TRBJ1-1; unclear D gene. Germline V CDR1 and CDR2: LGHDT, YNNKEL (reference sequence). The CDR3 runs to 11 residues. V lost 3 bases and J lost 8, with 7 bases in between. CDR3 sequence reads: CASSQAFEAFF. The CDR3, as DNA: TGTGCCAGCAGCCAGGCCTTCGAAGCTTTCTTT.

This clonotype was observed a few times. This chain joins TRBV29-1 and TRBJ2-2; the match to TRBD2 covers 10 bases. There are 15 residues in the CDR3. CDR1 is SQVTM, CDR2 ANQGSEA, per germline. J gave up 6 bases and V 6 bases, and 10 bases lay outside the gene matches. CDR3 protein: CSVAPGLASAGELFF. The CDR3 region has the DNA TGCAGCGTCGCGCCGGGACTAGCGTCCGCCGGGGAGCTGTTTTTT.

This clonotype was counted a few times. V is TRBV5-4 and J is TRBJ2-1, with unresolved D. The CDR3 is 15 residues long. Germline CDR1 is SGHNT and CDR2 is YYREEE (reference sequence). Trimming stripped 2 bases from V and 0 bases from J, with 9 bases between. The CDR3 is CASSLSLVSYNEQFF. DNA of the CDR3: TGTGCCAGCAGCTTATCCCTCGTCTCCTACAATGAGCAGTTCTTC.

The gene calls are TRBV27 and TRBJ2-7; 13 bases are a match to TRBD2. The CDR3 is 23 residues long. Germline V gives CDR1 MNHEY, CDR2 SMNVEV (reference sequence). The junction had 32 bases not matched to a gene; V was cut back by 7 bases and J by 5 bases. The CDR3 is CASIKSPTSSGLAGNRNPHEQYF. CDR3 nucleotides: TGTGCCAGCATAAAGAGCCCAACCTCGTCGGGACTAGCGGGAAACCGAAACCCGCACGAGCAGTACTTC.

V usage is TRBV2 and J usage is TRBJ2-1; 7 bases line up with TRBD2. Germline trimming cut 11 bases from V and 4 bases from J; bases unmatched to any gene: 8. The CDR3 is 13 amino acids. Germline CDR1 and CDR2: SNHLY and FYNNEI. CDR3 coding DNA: TGTGCCGGCGGGACTACTACTTACAATGAGCAGTTCTTC. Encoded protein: CAGGTTTYNEQFF. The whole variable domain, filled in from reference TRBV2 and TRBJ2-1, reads EPEVTQTPSHQVTQMGQEVILRCVPISNHLYFYWYRQILGQKVEFLVSFYNNEISEKSEIFDDQFSVERPDGSNFTLKIRSTKLEDSAMYFCAGGTTTYNEQFFGPGTRLTVL.

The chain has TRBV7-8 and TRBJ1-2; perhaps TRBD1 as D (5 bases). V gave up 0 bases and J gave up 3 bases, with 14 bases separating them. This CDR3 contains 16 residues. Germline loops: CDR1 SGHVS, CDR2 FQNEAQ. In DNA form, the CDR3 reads TGTGCCAGCAGCTTAGCAGCAGGGAGCAGGCACTATGGCTACACCTTC. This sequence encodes CASSLAAGSRHYGYTF.

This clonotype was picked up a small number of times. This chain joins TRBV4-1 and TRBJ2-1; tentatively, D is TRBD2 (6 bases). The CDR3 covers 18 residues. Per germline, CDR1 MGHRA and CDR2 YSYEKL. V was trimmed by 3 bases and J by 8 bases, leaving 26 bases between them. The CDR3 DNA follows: TGCGCCAGCAGCCACCCGTCCCGGGGAAGGTCGGGGGTAGATGAGCAGTTCTTC. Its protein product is CASSHPSRGRSGVDEQFF.

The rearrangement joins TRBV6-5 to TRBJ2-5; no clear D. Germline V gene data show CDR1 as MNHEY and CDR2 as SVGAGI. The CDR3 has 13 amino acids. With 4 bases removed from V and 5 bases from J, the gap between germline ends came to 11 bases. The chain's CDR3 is CASSSLIRETQYF. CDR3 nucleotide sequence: TGTGCCAGCAGTTCCCTGATACGGGAGACCCAGTACTTC.

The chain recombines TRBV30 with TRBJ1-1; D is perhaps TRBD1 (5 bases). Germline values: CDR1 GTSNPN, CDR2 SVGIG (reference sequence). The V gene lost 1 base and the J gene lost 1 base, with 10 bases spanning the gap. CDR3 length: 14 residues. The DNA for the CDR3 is TGTGCCTGGAGTGGGGACCGCGAGAACACTGAAGCTTTCTTT. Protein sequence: CAWSGDRENTEAFF.

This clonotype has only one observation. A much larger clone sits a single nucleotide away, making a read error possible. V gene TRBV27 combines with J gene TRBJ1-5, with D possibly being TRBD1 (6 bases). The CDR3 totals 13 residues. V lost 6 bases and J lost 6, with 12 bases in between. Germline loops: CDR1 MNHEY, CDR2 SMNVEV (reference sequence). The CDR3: CASRVDRCQPQHF. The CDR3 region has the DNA TGTGCCAGCAGAGTGGACAGATGTCAGCCCCAGCATTTT.

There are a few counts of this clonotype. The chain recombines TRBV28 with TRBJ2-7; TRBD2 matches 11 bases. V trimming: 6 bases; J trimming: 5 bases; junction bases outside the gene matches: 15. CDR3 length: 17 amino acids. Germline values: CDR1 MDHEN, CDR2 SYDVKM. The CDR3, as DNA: TGTGCCAGCAGAGCTATAGGACTAGCGGGCCGCCGGGACGAGCAGTACTTC. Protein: CASRAIGLAGRRDEQYF.

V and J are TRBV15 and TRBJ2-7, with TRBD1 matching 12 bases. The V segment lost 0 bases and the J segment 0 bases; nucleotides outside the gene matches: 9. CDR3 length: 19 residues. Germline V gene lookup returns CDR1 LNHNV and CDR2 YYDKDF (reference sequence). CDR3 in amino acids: CATSRDGDRGHKNSYEQYF. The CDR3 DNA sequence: TGTGCCACCAGCAGAGATGGGGACAGGGGGCACAAGAACTCCTACGAGCAGTACTTC.

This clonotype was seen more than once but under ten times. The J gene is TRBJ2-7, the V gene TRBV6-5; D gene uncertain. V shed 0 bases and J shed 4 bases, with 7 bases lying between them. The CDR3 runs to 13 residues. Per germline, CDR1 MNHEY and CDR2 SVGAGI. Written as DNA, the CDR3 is TGTGCCAGCAGTTACTCGGCGGAATACGAGCAGTACTTC. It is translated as CASSYSAEYEQYF.

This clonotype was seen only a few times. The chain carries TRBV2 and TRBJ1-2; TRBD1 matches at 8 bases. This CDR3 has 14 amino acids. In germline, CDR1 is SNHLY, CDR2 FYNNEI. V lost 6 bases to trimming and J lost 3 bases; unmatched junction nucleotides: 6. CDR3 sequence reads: CASRWTGRYYGYTF. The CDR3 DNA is TGTGCCAGCAGATGGACAGGGCGGTACTATGGCTACACCTTC.

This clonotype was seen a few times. CDR3 nucleotide sequence: TGTGCCAGCAGCTTAGATCATAGAGGTTCTGGGGCCAACGTCCTGACTTTC. This encodes CASSLDHRGSGANVLTF. The gene calls are TRBV11-2 and TRBJ2-6; D is undetermined. This CDR3 is 17 amino acids long. Germline loops: CDR1 SGHAT, CDR2 FQNNGV. V lost 0 bases to trimming and J lost 1 base, with 10 bases between them.

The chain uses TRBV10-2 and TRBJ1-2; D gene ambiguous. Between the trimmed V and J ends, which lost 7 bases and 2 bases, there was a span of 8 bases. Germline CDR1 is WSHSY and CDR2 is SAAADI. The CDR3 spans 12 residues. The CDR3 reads CASMGLNYGYTF. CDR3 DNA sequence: TGCGCCAGCATGGGTCTCAACTATGGCTACACCTTC.

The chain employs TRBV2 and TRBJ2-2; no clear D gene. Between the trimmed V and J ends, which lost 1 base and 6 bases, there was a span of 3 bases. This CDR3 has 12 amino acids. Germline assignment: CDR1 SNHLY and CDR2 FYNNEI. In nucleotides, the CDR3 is TGTGCCAGCAGTGAAGTGGCCGGGGAGCTGTTTTTT. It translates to CASSEVAGELFF.

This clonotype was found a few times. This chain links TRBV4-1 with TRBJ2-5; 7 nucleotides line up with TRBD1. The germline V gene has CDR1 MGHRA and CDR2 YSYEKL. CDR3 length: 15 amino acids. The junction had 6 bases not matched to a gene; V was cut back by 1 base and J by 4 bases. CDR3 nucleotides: TGCGCCAGCAGCCAAGCGGGACAGCGATCAGAGACCCAGTACTTC. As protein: CASSQAGQRSETQYF.

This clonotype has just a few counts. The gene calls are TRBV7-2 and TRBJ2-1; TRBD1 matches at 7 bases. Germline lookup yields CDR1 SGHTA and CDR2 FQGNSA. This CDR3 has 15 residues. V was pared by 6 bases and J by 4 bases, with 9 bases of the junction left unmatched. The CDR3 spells CASSSRQGSYNEQFF. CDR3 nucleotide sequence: TGTGCCAGCAGTTCTCGACAGGGATCATACAATGAGCAGTTCTTC.

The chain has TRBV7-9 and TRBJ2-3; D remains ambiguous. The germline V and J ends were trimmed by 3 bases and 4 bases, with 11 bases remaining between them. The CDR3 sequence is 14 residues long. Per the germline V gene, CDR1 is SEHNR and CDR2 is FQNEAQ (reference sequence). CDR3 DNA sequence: TGTGCCAGCAGCTTCTCCGTCTCCTCAGATACGCAGTATTTT. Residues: CASSFSVSSDTQYF. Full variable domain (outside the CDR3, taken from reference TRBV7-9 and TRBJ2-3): DTGVSQNPRHKITKRGQNVTFRCDPISEHNRLYWYRQTLGQGPEFLTYFQNEAQLEKSRLLSDRFSAERPKGSFSTLEIQRTEQGDSAMYLCASSFSVSSDTQYFGPGTRLTVL.

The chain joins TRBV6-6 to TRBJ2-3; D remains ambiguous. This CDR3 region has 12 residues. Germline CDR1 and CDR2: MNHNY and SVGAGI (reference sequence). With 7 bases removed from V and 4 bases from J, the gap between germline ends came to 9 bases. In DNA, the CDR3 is TGTGCCAGCATTTCCCCCTCAGATACGCAGTATTTT. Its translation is CASISPSDTQYF.